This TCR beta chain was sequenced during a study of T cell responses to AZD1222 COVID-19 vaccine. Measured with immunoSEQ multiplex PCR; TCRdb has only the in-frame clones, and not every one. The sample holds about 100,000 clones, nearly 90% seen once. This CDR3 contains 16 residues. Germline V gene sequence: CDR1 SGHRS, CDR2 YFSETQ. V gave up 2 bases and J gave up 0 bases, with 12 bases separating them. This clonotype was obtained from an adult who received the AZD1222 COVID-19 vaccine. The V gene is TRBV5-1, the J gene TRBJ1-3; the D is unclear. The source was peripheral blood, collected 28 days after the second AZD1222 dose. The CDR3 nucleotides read TGCGCCAGCAGCTTCGGAGGAGGGATCTCTGGAAACACCATATATTTT. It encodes CASSFGGGISGNTIYF.